This T cell receptor beta chain was captured by sequencing in a study of shared clonotypes between healthy human individuals. Study context: The study drew on a couple of women and a few men aged 18 to 49 as donors. Whole-study findings and limits: Large sequencing depth failed to make sorted-subset sequencing complete, rarefaction showed. The donor pool, a small one, limited the genetic and exposure-history diversity represented.

Terminally differentiated effector memory CD45RA+ cells were excluded by CCR7 positive selection of CD45RO-negative cells. The V and J ends lost 0 bases and 2 bases, in that order; junction bases with no gene match: 18. The CDR3 has 21 amino acids. CDR1 is LGHNA and CDR2 is YSLEER in the germline V gene. A note on this clone: The antigen remains unidentified.

Profiled with immunoSEQ multiplex PCR; TCRdb holds only in-frame clones, not every one. The repertoire holds about 2.1 million clones, with 93% as singletons. This receptor was obtained from a man between 18 and 35 years old in good health. Some clones in this sample may be carry-over from other donors' samples. This chain uses TRBV4-3 with TRBJ2-3; TRBD2 aligns across 9 bases. The sequenced material came from naive CD8+ T cells from PBMCs. The CDR3 loop is CASSQESDWGTSGLYTDTQYF. The CDR3 nucleotides read TGCGCCAGCAGCCAAGAAAGTGATTGGGGAACTAGCGGGCTCTACACAGATACGCAGTATTTT.